This TCR beta chain was sequenced for a study of T cells in tumors after PD-1 blockade. At the level of the study: A subset received ongoing vismodegib 150 mg daily alongside anti-PD-1 therapy. Blood samples averaged around 120,000 templates (range about 24,679-260,000) and fewer than 45,000 unique clonotypes. Points from the study as a whole: Blood contained about 43% of the tumor's TCR clonotypes.

The table came from immunoSEQ multiplex PCR; TCRdb's copy has only in-frame clones and leaves some out. This sample carries roughly 50,000 clones, 81% of them seen once, and the ten largest clones take more than 3.5%. In the case of this clone: Its antigen is currently unknown.

The TCR was taken from a human donor with basal cell carcinoma. The starting material was PBMCs, obtained before anti-PD-1 treatment.

The CDR3 DNA is TGTGCCATCAGTGGCCCGGGACAGGGTGAAAAACTGTTTTTT. This gives the protein CAISGPGQGEKLFF. V and J are TRBV10-3 and TRBJ1-4; TRBD1 matches 9 bases. With 4 bases clipped from V and 7 bases from J, the junction kept 4 bases outside the gene matches. The V gene's germline CDR1 is ENHRY and CDR2 SYGVKD. CDR3 length: 14 residues.